This T cell receptor beta chain emerged from a study of blood T cells in healthy people across ages. A second PCR, run for about 6 to 11 cycles, used a sample-barcoded 5' primer plus a J-beta primer mix. Each TCR beta cDNA got a 12-nucleotide random molecular identifier. Individual samples furnished no less than 2.5 million CDR3-containing paired-end reads apiece. TCRdb recomputed calls from the 5' RACE reads with MiXCR, one row per CDR3 protein. The sample consists of about 1.7 million distinct CDR3 sequences, 28% of them appearing once. Trimming cost V 6 bases and J 5 bases, with 13 bases left between them. The CDR3 has 12 residues. The germline gives CDR1 SQVTM, CDR2 ANQGSEA. Isolation of PBMCs gave at least 6 million cells per sample.

The source of this sequence is a woman between 25 and 40 years old in good health. The chain is built from TRBV29-1 and TRBJ2-5; D is unclear. Sequenced sample: blood. This chain's CDR3 is CSVADISETQYF. CDR3 nucleotides: TGCAGCGTAGCTGACATTTCCGAGACCCAGTACTTC.